One sample yielded the 27 T cell receptor beta chains listed below, sequenced in a study of Ad26.COV2.S vaccination and SARS-CoV-2 variants. Using immunoSEQ multiplex PCR, the repertoire was profiled, and TCRdb retains in-frame clones only, with some absent. This sample has roughly 700,000 clones, with approximately 88% found just once. As to treatment: 19 received Ad26.COV2.S at low or high dose, single or two shots; roughly five received placebo; per-sample allocation not given. The study sampled participants on day 63 after the first vaccine or placebo injection. This specimen was peripheral blood, taken in a trial of Ad26.COV2.S vaccine versus placebo. These receptors originate from a person aged 18-60 years who received the Ad26.COV2.S COVID-19 vaccine or a placebo.

This clone was observed once. The junction departs from the called germline gene at one end, perhaps through a read error. The rearrangement uses TRBV7-7 and TRBJ2-1, with 10 bases matching TRBD2. Germline V gene lookup returns CDR1 SSHAT and CDR2 FNYEAQ (reference sequence). The CDR3 spans 16 residues. CDR3 sequence reads: CASSPSSGSSYNEQFF. CDR3 nucleotides: TGTGCTAGCAGTCCTTCTAGCGGGAGCTCCTACAATGAGCAGTTCTTC.

This clone was seen just once. At the DNA level, this CDR3 is encoded by other sequences in the same sample as well. The chain uses TRBV29-1 and TRBJ1-2, with D hard to call. Germline CDR1 SQVTM, CDR2 ANQGSEA. The length of the CDR3 is 12 residues. V was shortened by 3 bases and J by 2 bases, with 7 bases between the two germline ends. CDR3 coding DNA: TGCAGCGTTGAGAGTGGGAACTATGGCTACACCTTC. Translation: CSVESGNYGYTF.

The sample holds one count of this clone. The same CDR3 can be traced to other DNA sequences in this sample. The chain is built from TRBV30 and TRBJ1-3; D not certain. Germline V gene sequence: CDR1 GTSNPN, CDR2 SVGIG (reference sequence). The germline V and J ends were trimmed by 0 bases and 4 bases, with 4 bases remaining between them. The CDR3 loop spans 12 amino acids. The CDR3 DNA reads as TGTGCCTGGAGTGTACTGGGAAACACCATATATTTT. Its protein is CAWSVLGNTIYF. Variable domain in full (rest from reference TRBV30 and TRBJ1-3): SQTIHQWPATLVQPVGSPLSLECTVEGTSNPNLYWYRQAAGRGLQLLFYSVGIGQISSEVPQNLSASRPQDRQFILSSKKLLLSDSGFYLCAWSVLGNTIYFGEGSWLTVV.

The chain is built from TRBV30 and TRBJ2-2; D call uncertain. The CDR3 totals 13 residues. The germline V and J ends were trimmed by 0 bases and 5 bases, with 7 bases remaining between them. CDR1 GTSNPN and CDR2 SVGIG come from the germline V gene (reference sequence). CDR3 nucleotides: TGTGCCTGGAGTGTATCTGGGACCGGGGAGCTGTTTTTT. It yields the protein CAWSVSGTGELFF.

The chain recombines TRBV5-1 with TRBJ1-2, with TRBD1 identical over 9 bases. The V segment lost 3 bases and the J segment 4 bases; nucleotides outside the gene matches: 16. The CDR3 runs to 18 residues. Per the germline V gene, CDR1 is SGHRS and CDR2 is YFSETQ. This chain's CDR3 is CASSSYVPGQGVGYGYTF. CDR3 DNA sequence: TGCGCCAGCAGCTCATATGTCCCGGGACAGGGAGTGGGCTATGGCTACACCTTC.

The rearrangement joins TRBV10-3 to TRBJ2-3; D not certain. The CDR3 consists of 11 residues. Germline CDR1 reads ENHRY; CDR2 reads SYGVKD. The V end lost 8 bases, the J end lost 2 bases, and 5 bases lay between the germline ends. The CDR3 bases are TGTGCCATCGCCAACACAGATACGCAGTATTTT. Translating gives CAIANTDTQYF.

On this clone: The same CDR3 can be traced to other DNA sequences in this sample. This sequence joins TRBV5-1 and TRBJ2-1; TRBD2 matches 13 bases. Per the germline V gene, CDR1 is SGHRS and CDR2 is YFSETQ. CDR3 length: 15 amino acids. V dropped 0 bases and J dropped 7; count of bases not matched to a gene: 1. CDR3: CASSLGTSGSNEQFF. In nucleotides, the CDR3 is TGCGCCAGCAGCTTGGGGACTAGCGGGAGTAATGAGCAGTTCTTC.

This chain connects TRBV11-2 to TRBJ2-7, with a tentative D call TRBD1 (5 bases). CDR1 is SGHAT, CDR2 FQNNGV, per germline. The length of the CDR3 is 15 residues. The V and J ends lost 1 base and 1 base respectively, with 11 bases between them. The CDR3 DNA follows: TGTGCCAGCAGCTTAGGGGCAGGGAAATCCTACGAGCAGTACTTC. Protein product: CASSLGAGKSYEQYF.

A remark on this clone: An end of the junction does not agree with germline; a read error may underlie this. This same CDR3 is encoded by further DNA sequences in the sample. The chain recombines TRBV5-4 with TRBJ1-1; D gene unclear. This CDR3 is built from 14 residues. Germline V lookup: CDR1 SGHNT, CDR2 YYREEE (reference sequence). Here the CDR3 DNA reads TGTGCTAGCAGCCTCGTTACATCGAACACTGAAGCTTTCTTT. It yields the protein CASSLVTSNTEAFF.

The V gene is TRBV7-3, the J gene TRBJ1-1; no firm D call. The CDR3 sequence is 13 residues long. V was shortened by 5 bases and J by 1 base, with 8 bases between the two germline ends. CDR1 and CDR2 from the germline V gene are SGHTA and FQGTGA. CDR3 residues: CASSPDGNTEAFF. The DNA for the CDR3 is TGTGCCAGCAGCCCCGACGGGAACACTGAAGCTTTCTTT.

The J gene is TRBJ1-2, the V gene TRBV4-2; D call uncertain. The CDR3 consists of 16 residues. Germline lookup yields CDR1 LGHNA and CDR2 YNFKEQ. V was shortened by 0 bases and J by 3 bases, with 14 bases between the two germline ends. The DNA for the CDR3 is TGTGCCAGCAGCCAAGATCCCTTACCATGGGACTATGGCTACACCTTC. Protein product: CASSQDPLPWDYGYTF.

The rearrangement uses TRBV2 and TRBJ1-2, with a possible D match to TRBD1 (6 bases). The CDR3 extends over 11 amino acids. Trimming left V 6 bases short and J 4 bases short, with 6 bases between. The V gene's germline CDR1 is SNHLY and CDR2 FYNNEI. The CDR3 coding sequence is TGTGCCAGCAGACAGGGCTATGGCTACACCTTC. Protein product: CASRQGYGYTF.

The J gene is TRBJ2-2, the V gene TRBV7-2, with TRBD1 matching 7 bases. CDR3 length: 14 amino acids. V was clipped by 4 bases and J by 6 bases; unmatched bases: 5. From germline, CDR1 is SGHTA and CDR2 FQGNSA. CDR3 coding DNA: TGTGCCAGCAGCTCGGACGGGACAGCCGGGGAGCTGTTTTTT. It translates to CASSSDGTAGELFF. The whole variable domain, remainder taken from reference TRBV7-2 and TRBJ2-2, is GAGVSQSPSNKVTEKGKDVELRCDPISGHTALYWYRQSLGQGLEFLIYFQGNSAPDKSGLPSDRFSAERTGGSVSTLTIQRTQQEDSAVYLCASSSDGTAGELFFGEGSRLTVL.

This sequence joins TRBV16 and TRBJ2-4; possibly TRBD1 for D (5 bases). Germline values: CDR1 KGHSY, CDR2 FQNENV. The CDR3 length is 8 residues. V lost 4 bases, J lost 16 bases, and 5 bases lay in between. This CDR3 reads CASSRGYF. DNA of the CDR3: TGTGCCAGCAGCCGGGGCTACTTC.

The rearrangement joins TRBV27 to TRBJ1-2; TRBD1 aligns across 7 bases. The length of the CDR3 is 17 residues. Per germline, CDR1 MNHEY and CDR2 SMNVEV (reference sequence). V lost 5 bases to trimming and J lost 0 bases; unmatched junction nucleotides: 12. CDR3 DNA: TGTGCCAGCAGTCCCCTTAGGGCAGGGGGATCTAACTATGGCTACACCTTC. Encoded protein: CASSPLRAGGSNYGYTF.

The chain carries TRBV9 and TRBJ2-1; D is unclear. Trimming pared 4 bases from V and 3 bases from J, leaving 20 bases between. Germline values: CDR1 SGDLS, CDR2 YYNGEE. This CDR3 region has 17 residues. In nucleotides, the CDR3 is TGTGCCAGCAGCTATTTAGGGTCCGTTGGTAACTACAATGAGCAGTTCTTC. Amino acids: CASSYLGSVGNYNEQFF. Based on the CDR3 plus reference TRBV9 and TRBJ2-1, the full variable domain is DSGVTQTPKHLITATGQRVTLRCSPRSGDLSVYWYQQSLDQGLQFLIQYYNGEERAKGNILERFSAQQFPDLHSELNLSSLELGDSALYFCASSYLGSVGNYNEQFFGPGTRLTVL.

This chain uses TRBV6-4 with TRBJ1-1, with D unclear. The germline CDR1 and CDR2 sequences are MRHNA and SNTAGT. The length of the CDR3 is 15 residues. Trimming stripped 0 bases from V and 0 bases from J, with 8 bases between. CDR3 sequence reads: CASSDSAGVNTEAFF. As DNA, the CDR3 is TGTGCCAGCAGTGACTCGGCTGGGGTGAACACTGAAGCTTTCTTT.

V is TRBV10-1 and J is TRBJ2-1; D unclear. Trimming took off 3 bases at V and 4 bases at J, with 10 bases between the two ends. Germline CDR1 reads WNHNN; CDR2 reads SYGVQD (reference sequence). This CDR3 is 14 amino acids long. The CDR3 DNA is TGCGCCAGCAGTGATCCGAATTCGTACAATGAGCAGTTCTTC. Amino acid sequence: CASSDPNSYNEQFF.

V usage is TRBV4-2 and J usage is TRBJ1-2, with D possibly TRBD1 on 5 matching bases. Deletions cut 0 bases from V and 5 bases from J, with 10 bases between. Germline V lookup: CDR1 LGHNA, CDR2 YNFKEQ. The CDR3 loop spans 14 amino acids. The CDR3 loop is CASSQDIGDYGYTF. The CDR3 DNA reads TGTGCCAGCAGCCAAGATATAGGGGATTATGGCTACACCTTC.

CDR3 coding DNA: TGCAGCGTTGGGGGCGGAGATACGCAGTATTTT. It is translated as CSVGGGDTQYF. This chain links TRBV29-1 with TRBJ2-3; the D gene is possibly TRBD1 (5 bases). Trimming took 4 bases from V and 5 from J, leaving 7 bases between them. The CDR3 is made up of 11 amino acids. In germline, CDR1 is SQVTM, CDR2 ANQGSEA.

The chain couples TRBV13 to TRBJ2-1; 14 bases map to TRBD2. The CDR3 extends over 19 amino acids. CDR1 and CDR2 from the germline V gene are PRHDT and FYEKMQ (reference sequence). V shed 5 bases and J 0 bases; nucleotides not matched to a gene: 9. CDR3 in amino acids: CASSPEGLAGESSYNEQFF. For the CDR3, the DNA is TGTGCCAGCAGCCCCGAGGGACTAGCGGGGGAAAGCTCCTACAATGAGCAGTTCTTC. Drawing the rest from reference TRBV13 and TRBJ2-1, the complete variable domain is AAGVIQSPRHLIKEKRETATLKCYPIPRHDTVYWYQQGPGQDPQFLISFYEKMQSDKGSIPDRFSAQQFSDYHSELNMSSLELGDSALYFCASSPEGLAGESSYNEQFFGPGTRLTVL.

A few counts support this clone. This rearrangement joins TRBV30 to TRBJ1-5; 12 bases line up with TRBD1. Germline V gives CDR1 GTSNPN, CDR2 SVGIG (reference sequence). The CDR3 runs 16 residues. V gave up 3 bases and J gave up 2 bases; unmatched junction bases: 5. CDR3 residues: CAWRGQGASGNQPQHF. CDR3 sequence (DNA): TGTGCCTGGAGGGGACAGGGGGCATCAGGCAATCAGCCCCAGCATTTT.

In this sample, this clone turned up once. The rearrangement uses TRBV29-1 and TRBJ2-1; D might be TRBD1 (6 bases). CDR1 and CDR2 (germline): SQVTM, ANQGSEA. Trimming stripped 6 bases from V and 2 bases from J, with 14 bases between. The CDR3 is 14 amino acids. The CDR3 region has the DNA TGCAGCGTCGCCTCAGGGGTCCCCTACAATGAGCAGTTCTTC. Protein: CSVASGVPYNEQFF.

This sequence joins TRBV10-2 and TRBJ2-3; TRBD1 might be the D (7 bases). Germline values: CDR1 WSHSY, CDR2 SAAADI. Trimming removed 5 bases from V and 6 bases from J, with 15 bases in between. The CDR3 sequence is 14 residues long. CDR3 sequence (DNA): TGCGCCAGCAGTCGGGGGACAGCTTTGGATACGCAGTATTTT. It yields the protein CASSRGTALDTQYF.

A word on this clone: The sample contains more than one DNA sequence encoding this CDR3. The rearrangement joins TRBV7-2 to TRBJ1-1; no firm D call. The CDR3 has 15 amino acids. The V gene's germline CDR1 is SGHTA and CDR2 FQGNSA. V was clipped by 1 base and J by 1 base, with 10 bases between them. As DNA, the CDR3 is TGTGCCAGCAGCTTAGTGGCGAAGGGGAACACTGAAGCTTTCTTT. It translates to CASSLVAKGNTEAFF.

The gene calls are TRBV5-1 and TRBJ2-1, with 9 bases matching TRBD2. Germline V gives CDR1 SGHRS, CDR2 YFSETQ. The CDR3 has 15 amino acids. Losses at the gene ends were 4 bases for V and 0 bases for J; bases not matched to a gene: 2. This chain's CDR3 is CASSRAGGSYNEQFF. The CDR3, as DNA: TGCGCCAGCAGCCGAGCGGGGGGCTCCTACAATGAGCAGTTCTTC.

CDR3 sequence: CAISGTGAGNTIYF. The CDR3 region has the DNA TGTGCCATCAGTGGGACAGGGGCTGGAAACACCATATATTTT. The chain recombines TRBV10-3 with TRBJ1-3; TRBD1 matches at 9 bases. CDR1 and CDR2 (germline): ENHRY, SYGVKD. With V trimmed by 4 bases and J by 2 bases, 0 bases remained unmatched. The CDR3 is 14 amino acids.